This T cell receptor beta chain emerged from a study of blood T cell repertoires in COVID-19. Whole-study context: PBMCs, B-cell-depleted T cells, or T cells provided the cDNA or gDNA that made up the material.

This table comes from immunoSEQ multiplex PCR, and its TCRdb copy is limited to in-frame clones, with some not included. The sample lists about 350,000 clones, about 90% occurring once. The ends were cut back, 4 bases at V and 2 bases at J, with 9 bases in the middle. The CDR3 is 14 residues long. Germline CDR1 is KGHDR and CDR2 is SFDVKD. This clone was found once. V gene TRBV24-1 combines with J gene TRBJ2-3, with unresolved D. The sequencing sample was made of peripheral blood. The TCR was taken from a woman in her 70s with COVID-19, enrolled during active disease. The chain's CDR3 is CATSDQVLTDTQYF. CDR3 nucleotide sequence: TGTGCCACCAGTGACCAGGTGCTCACAGATACGCAGTATTTT.